Listed below are T cell receptor beta chains from one sample, sequenced in a study of blood T cell repertoires in COVID-19. TCRdb's table, derived via immunoSEQ multiplex PCR, lists solely in-frame clones and lacks some. Here the sample spans 100,000 or so clones, 85% being singletons. Sequencing was performed on peripheral blood. Receptors were obtained from a man between 45 and 60 years old with active or convalescent COVID-19. Each CDR3 is given with its conserved first and last residue.

CDR3aa: CASSAETGLNTYEQYF
j_gene: TRBJ2-7
v_gene: TRBV9

CDR3aa: CASSVDGRLSEQYF
j_gene: TRBJ2-7
v_gene: TRBV2

CDR3aa: CASSPRDREGYGYTF
j_gene: TRBJ1-2
v_gene: TRBV3-1/TRBV3-2

CDR3aa: CASAPGGGADTQYF
j_gene: TRBJ2-3
v_gene: TRBV7-2

CDR3aa: CASSPMGAFSYNEQFF
j_gene: TRBJ2-1
v_gene: TRBV14

CDR3aa: CASSVDRGKEETQYF
j_gene: TRBJ2-5
v_gene: TRBV2

CDR3aa: CASSRQVGAYEQYF
j_gene: TRBJ2-7
v_gene: TRBV19

CDR3aa: CASSFLAGVETQYF
j_gene: TRBJ2-5
v_gene: TRBV7-8

CDR3aa: CASSLAGGRTEAFF
j_gene: TRBJ1-1
v_gene: TRBV5-1

CDR3aa: CASSLQANYGYTF
j_gene: TRBJ1-2
v_gene: TRBV5-6

CDR3aa: CSVEEGGGGYTF
j_gene: TRBJ1-2
v_gene: TRBV29-1

CDR3aa: CASSQAVGQAYEQYF
j_gene: TRBJ2-7
v_gene: TRBV4-1

CDR3aa: CASRGTGGFYEQYF
j_gene: TRBJ2-7
v_gene: TRBV28

CDR3aa: CASSSREKLFF
j_gene: TRBJ1-4
v_gene: TRBV11-2

CDR3aa: CSVFLAGTPDNIQYF
j_gene: TRBJ2-4
v_gene: TRBV29-1

CDR3aa: CASSEAGAPNIQYF
j_gene: TRBJ2-4
v_gene: TRBV6-1